A selection of T cell receptor beta chains follows, all from one sample in a study of early T cells in non-severe SARS-CoV-2 infection. Each CDR3 protein gets one entry after TCRdb re-called the 5' RACE reads with MiXCR. The repertoire holds about 60,000 distinct CDR3 sequences, with approximately 9.3% as singletons. The sample consisted of whole blood. These receptors were taken from an adult who was a healthcare worker with PCR-confirmed SARS-CoV-2 infection or an uninfected control (not recorded which). CDR3s include the opening cysteine and the closing phenylalanine or tryptophan. The D gene is left open where the match is weak. Clone sizes are given selectively: once, few, many, or a class where the clone is expanded.

j_gene	d_gene	v_gene	abundance	CDR3aa	CDR3nt
TRBJ2-1	NA	TRBV25-1	many	CASSEGDEQFF	TGTGCCAGCAGTGAAGGAGATGAGCAGTTCTTC
TRBJ2-1	TRBD1	TRBV11-3	many	CASSLGQGDGGNEQFF	TGTGCCAGCAGCTTAGGACAGGGGGACGGTGGGAATGAGCAGTTCTTC
TRBJ1-1	TRBD1	TRBV30	few	CAGLGTGGTEAFF	TGTGCCGGACTCGGGACAGGGGGCACTGAAGCTTTCTTT
TRBJ2-5	NA	TRBV20-1	many	CSAPSGYQETQYF	TGCAGTGCCCCAAGCGGGTACCAAGAGACCCAGTACTTC
TRBJ1-4	NA	TRBV29-1	many	CSARRGNEKLFF	TGCAGCGCCCGGCGGGGTAATGAAAAACTGTTTTTT
TRBJ1-2	NA	TRBV6-6	many	CASSSTGNYGYTF	TGTGCCAGCAGTTCGACGGGGAACTATGGCTACACCTTC
TRBJ2-3	TRBD2	TRBV14	many	CASSQEIYSGRGFPDTQYF	TGTGCCAGCAGCCAAGAGATCTACAGCGGGAGAGGTTTCCCAGATACGCAGTATTTT
TRBJ1-5	NA	TRBV5-6	many	CASSSGRVGQPQHF	TGTGCCAGCAGCTCGGGACGTGTTGGGCAGCCCCAGCATTTT
TRBJ1-2	NA	TRBV9	many	CASSEDRRMRGYTF	TGTGCCAGCAGCGAAGACAGGAGGATGCGCGGCTACACCTTC
TRBJ1-1	NA	TRBV29-1	few	CSSTPQGNTEAFF	TGCAGCTCTACTCCACAGGGGAACACTGAAGCTTTCTTT
TRBJ2-1	TRBD1	TRBV7-2	many	CASSYTGVGFGEQFF	TGTGCCAGCAGCTATACAGGGGTTGGGTTTGGTGAGCAGTTCTTC
TRBJ2-7	NA	TRBV10-3	many	CAIRQSGEQYF	TGTGCCATCAGGCAGTCGGGAGAGCAGTACTTC
TRBJ2-7	NA	TRBV7-2	many	CASSRGRTYEQYF	TGTGCCAGCAGCCGGGGGCGTACCTACGAGCAGTACTTC
TRBJ2-5	NA	TRBV6-2/TRBV6-3	many	CASSPDLETQYF	TGTGCCAGCAGTCCTGATTTGGAGACCCAGTACTTC
TRBJ1-1	NA	TRBV6-2/TRBV6-3	many	CASIKGGNTEAFF	TGTGCCAGCATCAAAGGGGGGAACACTGAAGCTTTCTTT
TRBJ2-7	NA	TRBV27	NA	CASSLSTRGVLYEQYF	TGTGCCAGCAGTTTATCGACAAGGGGCGTTCTCTACGAGCAGTACTTC
TRBJ1-5	NA	TRBV30	many	CAWSGNSNQPQHF	TGTGCCTGGAGTGGTAATAGCAATCAGCCCCAGCATTTT
TRBJ2-5	NA	TRBV7-6	many	CASSLMTGETQYF	TGTGCCAGCAGCTTAATGACGGGAGAGACCCAGTACTTC
TRBJ1-4	NA	TRBV7-8	many	CASSFIGEKKLFF	TGTGCCAGCAGCTTTATCGGGGAGAAAAAACTGTTTTTT
TRBJ2-1	NA	TRBV7-3	many	CASRKDAYNEQFF	TGTGCCAGCAGGAAAGACGCTTACAATGAGCAGTTCTTC
TRBJ2-7	NA	TRBV11-1	few	CASSLDSDEQYF	TGTGCCAGCAGCTTAGATTCAGACGAGCAGTACTTC
TRBJ2-1	NA	TRBV2	NA	CASSERYEQFF	TGTGCCAGCAGTGAGAGGTATGAGCAGTTCTTC
TRBJ1-6	TRBD1	TRBV18	many	CASSPTFGQGANSPLHF	TGTGCCAGCTCACCGACTTTTGGACAGGGGGCTAATTCACCCCTCCACTTT
TRBJ2-7	TRBD2	TRBV29-1	NA	CSVVLAGFYEQYF	TGCAGCGTTGTGCTAGCGGGGTTCTACGAGCAGTACTTC
TRBJ2-1	NA	TRBV5-1	many	CASSRAGPYNEQFF	TGCGCCAGCAGCAGGGCAGGCCCCTACAATGAGCAGTTCTTC
TRBJ1-1	NA	TRBV6-2/TRBV6-3	many	CASSYSGEAFF	TGTGCCAGCAGTTACTCGGGTGAAGCTTTCTTT
TRBJ2-7	NA	TRBV7-9	many	CASSRDSSWYEQYF	TGTGCCAGCAGCCGGGACTCTTCATGGTACGAGCAGTACTTC
TRBJ2-1	TRBD2	TRBV20-1	few	CSAAGTSGRSNEQFF	TGCAGTGCTGCCGGGACTAGCGGGAGGTCCAATGAGCAGTTCTTC
TRBJ2-2	NA	TRBV7-9	many	CASSFVVSGPTGELFF	TGTGCCAGCAGCTTTGTTGTCAGCGGGCCCACCGGGGAGCTGTTTTTT
TRBJ2-1	TRBD2	TRBV6-5	many	CASMVGLAGNEQFF	TGTGCCAGCATGGTAGGACTAGCGGGAAATGAGCAGTTCTTC
TRBJ2-3	TRBD2	TRBV13	NA	CASSLEREGLDTQYF	TGTGCCAGCAGCTTAGAGCGGGAGGGCCTAGATACGCAGTATTTT
TRBJ2-5	NA	TRBV6-5	many	CASSSEGWEQETQYF	TGTGCCAGCAGTTCGGAGGGGTGGGAGCAAGAGACCCAGTACTTC
TRBJ2-5	TRBD1	TRBV12-3/TRBV12-4	NA	CASSPTGQNQETQYF	TGTGCCAGCAGTCCCACGGGACAGAACCAAGAGACCCAGTACTTC
TRBJ2-7	TRBD1	TRBV18	many	CASAGGTEPYEQYF	TGTGCCAGCGCCGGTGGGACAGAACCTTACGAGCAGTACTTC
TRBJ2-3	TRBD2	TRBV7-9	few	CASSPRRAGGTDTQYF	TGTGCCAGCAGCCCGCGTCGAGCGGGAGGGACGGATACGCAGTATTTT
TRBJ1-1	NA	TRBV18	many	CASSPRGGRNTEAFF	TGTGCCAGCTCACCAAGAGGGGGGCGGAACACTGAAGCTTTCTTT
TRBJ1-5	NA	TRBV7-2	few	CASSLLYQPQHF	TGTGCCAGCAGCTTACTATATCAGCCCCAGCATTTT
TRBJ2-7	TRBD1	TRBV5-1	many	CASSLLGQALSGEQYF	TGCGCCAGCAGCTTGTTGGGACAGGCACTTTCGGGGGAGCAGTACTTC
TRBJ2-5	NA	TRBV20-1	NA	CSARDLRQGKTQYF	TGCAGTGCTAGAGATCTTCGCCAAGGGAAGACCCAGTACTTC
TRBJ1-3	TRBD1	TRBV18	many	CASSPLGQISGNTIYF	TGTGCCAGCTCACCACTGGGACAGATCTCTGGAAACACCATATATTTT
TRBJ2-3	NA	TRBV10-3	NA	CAISEPMTADTQYF	TGTGCCATCAGTGAGCCGATGACAGCAGATACGCAGTATTTT
TRBJ1-5	NA	TRBV2	many	CASRQRTYQPQHF	TGTGCCAGCAGGCAAAGAACGTATCAGCCCCAGCATTTT
TRBJ2-1	NA	TRBV14	NA	CASSRYLVEQFF	TGTGCCAGCAGCCGTTATTTAGTGGAGCAGTTCTTC
TRBJ1-1	TRBD1	TRBV14	NA	CASSLTSTGGETEAFF	TGTGCCAGCAGCCTTACTTCGACAGGGGGAGAGACTGAAGCTTTCTTT
TRBJ2-5	NA	TRBV12-5	few	CASGLVGVETQYF	TGTGCTAGTGGTTTGGTAGGTGTGGAGACCCAGTACTTC
TRBJ1-5	NA	TRBV23-1	few	CASSQSMGARNQPQHF	TGCGCCAGCAGTCAATCGATGGGGGCACGGAATCAGCCCCAGCATTTT
TRBJ2-7	NA	TRBV11-3	many	CASSGHRAPYEQYF	TGTGCCAGCAGCGGACACAGGGCCCCGTACGAGCAGTACTTC
TRBJ2-3	NA	TRBV9	few	CASSARVGTSTDTQYF	TGTGCCAGCAGCGCCCGCGTAGGAACTAGCACAGATACGCAGTATTTT
TRBJ1-3	NA	TRBV9	many	CASQGQEGNTIYF	TGTGCCAGCCAGGGGCAGGAAGGAAACACCATATATTTT
TRBJ2-1	TRBD1	TRBV7-7	many	CASSPWTGASYNEQFF	TGTGCTAGCAGCCCGTGGACAGGGGCATCCTACAATGAGCAGTTCTTC
TRBJ2-7	NA	TRBV7-3	many	CASSIPGKGDEQYF	TGTGCCAGCAGCATACCTGGGAAAGGGGACGAGCAGTACTTC